This T cell receptor (beta chain) was sequenced in a study of T-cell reconstitution after alpha-beta-depleted transplantation in children. Points from the study as a whole: Among T cells one year after transplant, newly produced cells accounted for most counts and diversity. There were reportedly several hundred expanded graft clones from which alpha-beta T cells came about two months after transplant. From surviving recipient T cells and thymic progenitors came the high day-60 TCRbeta diversity observed in some patients.

Construction of the TCRbeta library involved unique molecular identifiers. TCRdb reanalysed the PCR reads using MiXCR and keeps one entry per CDR3 protein. The repertoire holds about 200,000 distinct CDR3 sequences, with roughly 6.3% as singletons. Germline lookup yields CDR1 MNHEY and CDR2 SVGAGI. V was trimmed by 2 bases and J by 1 base, leaving 11 bases between them. This CDR3 contains 15 residues. Ten or more counts support this clonotype. The antigen is undetermined. The receptor's source is a girl under two years old with combined immunodeficiency, due to receive a stem cell transplant. The chain has TRBV6-5 and TRBJ1-1, with D unresolved. The sample in question was PBMCs, obtained before TCRalphabeta/CD19-depleted stem cell transplant. Here the CDR3 reads CASSYLSLQNTEAFF. The CDR3 bases are TGTGCCAGCAGTTACCTGTCCTTACAGAACACTGAAGCTTTCTTT.